The clone carrying this TCR beta chain was counted only a few times. Looked up from germline, CDR1 is SGHVS and CDR2 is FQNEAQ. Trimming left V 2 bases short and J 3 bases short, with 14 bases between. CDR3 size: 16 residues. This sample was included in a study of T-cell memory formation after mild COVID-19. TCRdb independently ran MiXCR on the 5' RACE reads; one entry per CDR3 protein. The sample lists 260,000 or so distinct CDR3 sequences, 15% to 20% occurring once. The sequence was collected from a man younger than 35 who had mild COVID-19 (a few samples of this study predate the infection). Cell type and time point are not known. Sequenced sample: PBMCs or a T cell subset sorted from them (not recorded which). The chain joins TRBV7-8 to TRBJ2-1; D gene uncertain. The CDR3 DNA follows: TGTGCCAGCAGCTTATCGGTGAGGCGTGACTACAATGAGCAGTTCTTC. Protein product: CASSLSVRRDYNEQFF.